This note documents a single T cell receptor (beta chain) sequence. Its specific antigen is unknown. No quality values exist for individual bases; no much larger clone is one base distant. These data belong to a study of cytomegalovirus exposure and HLA in healthy donors (dated by TCRdb to 2016 to 2017). For the study in its entirety: The 500 to 800 repertoires of the first cohort and the roughly 110 validation repertoires were produced on the same platform, according to a later analysis. The study combined high-throughput TCR immunosequencing, statistical association of individual TCRs with disease status, and machine learning to predict cytomegalovirus infection status. The study aimed to test whether signatures of past pathogen exposure could be identified by cataloging public T cell receptors. A separate validation cohort of roughly 130 different subjects was used in addition to the roughly 700-subject first cohort. What the work shows at the level of the full study, not this receptor alone: In a later analysis, TCRs clustered in the first cohort were found to also tend to co-occur in the 120 validation repertoires, with 90% to 95% of cluster scores above 0. In vitro tests confirmed that a few of the cytomegalovirus-associated TCR beta chains recognize cytomegalovirus antigens. The study listed 150 to 200 TCR beta chains as associated with cytomegalovirus. The authors suggested that the approach could potentially be extended to other disease states and immunological phenotypes. In both the original and validation cohorts, the classifier was reported to diagnose cytomegalovirus status with high specificity and sensitivity. A later analysis lacked HLA typing for the validation cohort, so it scored co-occurrence in that cohort across all 120 or so repertoires. Most TCR sequences were observed very rarely across donors, whereas some public TCRs were present in many individuals.

The protocol used for the library was the immunoSEQ multiplex PCR assay. Per the source publication's procedure: A statistical classification framework was built to diagnose cytomegalovirus status from the catalog of TCR beta chain sequences. TCRdb obtained this table from immuneACCESS and retained in-frame rearrangements with V and J assigned. These tables miss some clones; where compared with another copy, unresolved V genes account for less than half of the shortfall, and the remainder is unexplained. V and J calls and clone size come straight from that table; D and trimming were deduced from the DNA. The sample includes about 160,000 clones, with just under 85% observed a single time. Around 2.4% of the sample is held by the ten biggest clonotypes. Spanning cysteine to phenylalanine, the CDR3 consists of 14 amino acids. The sequence is cut down to CDR3 DNA, 42 bases in frame from base 1. CDR1 and CDR2 were assigned from the germline V gene as LGHNA and YSLEER. V drops 0 bases and J drops 5 bases, leaving 11 bases in between.

Donors formed part of the validation cohort, which comprised 95 to 150 subjects and was distinct from the first cohort of fewer than 750 subjects. The source material was PBMCs. The receptor's source is a man aged 25 to 45 in good health and CMV-seropositive. This receptor chain uses TRBV4-3 and TRBJ2-7, with a weak D call of TRBD2 (5 bases match). The bases read TGCGCCAGCAGCCAAGATGGGAGTTGGGACGAGCAGTACTTC. This yields the protein CASSQDGSWDEQYF.